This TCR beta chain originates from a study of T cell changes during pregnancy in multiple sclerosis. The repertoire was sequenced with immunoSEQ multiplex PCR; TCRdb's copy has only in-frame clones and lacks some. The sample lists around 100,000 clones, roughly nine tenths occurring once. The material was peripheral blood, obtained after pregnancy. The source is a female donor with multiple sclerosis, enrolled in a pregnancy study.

DNA for the CDR3: TGTGCCAGCAGCAGTCAACAGGGCAGGTCCCCCGGGGAGCTGTTTTTT. Translating it yields CASSSQQGRSPGELFF. The gene calls are TRBV5-4 and TRBJ2-2; tentatively, D is TRBD1 (6 bases). The ends were cut back, 4 bases at V and 6 bases at J, with 19 bases in the middle. The V gene's germline CDR1 is SGHNT and CDR2 YYREEE (reference sequence). This CDR3 region has 16 residues. The full variable domain, rest sourced from reference TRBV5-4 and TRBJ2-2, is ETGVTQSPTHLIKTRGQQVTLRCSSQSGHNTVSWYQQALGQGPQFIFQYYREEENGRGNFPPRFSGLQFPNYSSELNVNALELDDSALYLCASSSQQGRSPGELFFGEGSRLTVL.